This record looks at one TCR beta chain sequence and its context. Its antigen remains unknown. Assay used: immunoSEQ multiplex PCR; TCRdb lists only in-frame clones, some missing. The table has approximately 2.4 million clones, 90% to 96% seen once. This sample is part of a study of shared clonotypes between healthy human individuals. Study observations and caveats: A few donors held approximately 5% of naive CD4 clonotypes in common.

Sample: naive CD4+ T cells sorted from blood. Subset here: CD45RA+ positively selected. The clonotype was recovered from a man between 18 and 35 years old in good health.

The DNA of the CDR3 is TGTGCCAGTAATTTCGGCAATGAGCAGTTCTTC. Protein sequence: CASNFGNEQFF. The chain couples TRBV9 to TRBJ2-1; the D is unclear. V was trimmed by 8 bases and J by 6 bases, leaving 9 bases between them. Germline CDR1 and CDR2: SGDLS and YYNGEE. The CDR3 spans 11 residues.